This passage covers 16 T cell receptor beta chains from one sample sequenced in a study of cytomegalovirus exposure and HLA in healthy donors. Assay: immunoSEQ multiplex PCR; the TCRdb copy retains only in-frame clones and omits some. The sample has 55,000 to 70,000 clones, roughly 90% seen once. The material sequenced was PBMCs. These TCRs come from a woman aged 25 to 39 in good health and CMV-seronegative.

The chain joins TRBV11-2 to TRBJ2-7; 7 bases fit TRBD1. Per germline, CDR1 SGHAT and CDR2 FQNNGV. The length of the CDR3 is 14 residues. V shed 9 bases and J 7 bases; nucleotides not matched to a gene: 15. CDR3 nucleotides: TGTGCCAGTTGGCGATCGACAGGGTTGGGGGAGCAGTACTTC. This sequence encodes CASWRSTGLGEQYF.

The chain has TRBV28 and TRBJ2-1, with TRBD1 matching 10 bases. Germline lookup yields CDR1 MDHEN and CDR2 SYDVKM. CDR3 length: 17 residues. Germline trimming cut 2 bases from V and 5 bases from J; bases unmatched to any gene: 9. The CDR3 DNA follows: TGTGCCAGCAGTTTAGCTTGGACAGGGGGGACCCACAATGAGCAGTTCTTC. The encoded protein is CASSLAWTGGTHNEQFF.

The chain carries TRBV7-8 and TRBJ2-1, with 10 bases lining up with TRBD2. The length of the CDR3 is 15 residues. CDR1 and CDR2 from the germline V gene are SGHVS and FQNEAQ. J lost 6 bases, V lost 2 bases, and 4 bases had no gene match. The CDR3 region has the DNA TGTGCCAGCAGCTTATTGGCTAGCGGGAGCAATGAGCAGTTCTTC. It codes for CASSLLASGSNEQFF.

The V call is TRBV28, the J call TRBJ1-5; 12 bases line up with TRBD1. The J segment lost 6 bases and the V segment lost 7 bases, leaving 7 bases of the junction unmatched. CDR3 length: 15 amino acids. CDR1 MDHEN and CDR2 SYDVKM come from the germline V gene. CDR3 loop: CASNGGQGATQPQHF. The CDR3 DNA is TGTGCCAGCAATGGGGGACAGGGGGCGACTCAGCCCCAGCATTTT.

The gene calls are TRBV5-6 and TRBJ2-7, with a tentative D call TRBD1 (6 bases). Deletions cut 5 bases from V and 3 bases from J, with 15 bases between. CDR3 length: 14 amino acids. Germline V CDR1 and CDR2: SGHDT, YYEEEE. The chain's CDR3 is CASSLSWDNYEQYF. DNA for the CDR3: TGTGCCAGCAGTTTATCATGGGACAACTACGAGCAGTACTTC. Together with reference TRBV5-6 and TRBJ2-7, the CDR3 gives the full variable domain: DAGVTQSPTHLIKTRGQQVTLRCSPKSGHDTVSWYQQALGQGPQFIFQYYEEEERQRGNFPDRFSGHQFPNYSSELNVNALLLGDSALYLCASSLSWDNYEQYFGPGTRLTVT.

The chain combines TRBV9 with TRBJ1-4; unclear D gene. Deletions cut 3 bases from V and 2 bases from J, with 11 bases between. The CDR3 sequence is 15 residues long. CDR1 is SGDLS, CDR2 YYNGEE, per germline. The CDR3 DNA follows: TGTGCCAGCAGCGCGCGGGTCGGGACTAATGAAAAACTGTTTTTT. The encoded protein is CASSARVGTNEKLFF.

This clone appeared once. This chain links TRBV7-3 with TRBJ2-1, with D possibly being TRBD2 (6 bases). Trimming pared 5 bases from V and 1 base from J, leaving 12 bases between. CDR1 is SGHTA, CDR2 FQGTGA, per germline. This CDR3 is 15 amino acids long. The chain's CDR3 is CASSPTGLSYNEQFF. Written as DNA, the CDR3 is TGTGCCAGCAGCCCGACGGGACTGTCCTACAATGAGCAGTTCTTC.

The genes are TRBV18 and TRBJ1-1, with 8 nucleotides matching TRBD1. Germline V gene lookup returns CDR1 KGHSH and CDR2 LQKENI. Unmatched junction bases numbered 18, after V lost 3 bases and J lost 0 bases. The CDR3 spans 20 residues. CDR3 sequence: CASSPYWTGLGRSLNTEAFF. The CDR3 DNA is TGTGCCAGCTCACCTTACTGGACAGGGCTTGGTAGATCCTTGAACACTGAAGCTTTCTTT.

V is TRBV30 and J is TRBJ1-4, with unresolved D. V was cut by 1 base and J by 13 bases, with 13 bases left in between. The CDR3 is made up of 12 amino acids. Germline V gene sequence: CDR1 GTSNPN, CDR2 SVGIG (reference sequence). Written as DNA, the CDR3 is TGTGCCTGGAGTGACGATAGAAGTGGACTGTTTTTT. Residues: CAWSDDRSGLFF.

CDR3 sequence (DNA): TGTGCCAGCAGTTACTCGAGAGATCAGCCCCAGCATTTT. This codes for CASSYSRDQPQHF. The V call is TRBV6-5, the J call TRBJ1-5; the D is unclear. CDR1 and CDR2 from the germline V gene are MNHEY and SVGAGI. V lost 0 bases and J lost 5, with 5 bases in between. The CDR3 extends over 13 amino acids.

In this sample, this clone turned up once. The gene calls are TRBV28 and TRBJ1-2; D is ambiguous. The V gene lost 7 bases and the J gene lost 3 bases, with 6 bases spanning the gap. The CDR3 length is 11 residues. Germline V lookup: CDR1 MDHEN, CDR2 SYDVKM. CDR3 region: CASTDYYGYTF. DNA for the CDR3: TGTGCCAGCACCGACTACTATGGCTACACCTTC.

A few counts support this clone. The chain recombines TRBV6-5 with TRBJ1-3; a weak D match, TRBD1 (6 bases). The CDR3 contains 15 residues. CDR1 MNHEY and CDR2 SVGAGI come from the germline V gene. The germline V and J ends were trimmed by 6 bases and 4 bases, with 16 bases remaining between them. DNA of the CDR3: TGTGCCAGCAGGACGACAGGACAATACGGAAACACCATATATTTT. Its protein product is CASRTTGQYGNTIYF.

This clone was counted once. The chain carries TRBV6-5 and TRBJ1-5; 8 bases line up with TRBD1. This CDR3 region has 15 residues. The J segment lost 4 bases and the V segment lost 2 bases, leaving 4 bases of the junction unmatched. The V gene's germline CDR1 is MNHEY and CDR2 SVGAGI. CDR3 loop: CASSYGTGGNQPQHF. The CDR3 DNA is TGTGCCAGCAGTTACGGTACAGGGGGGAATCAGCCCCAGCATTTT.

The chain combines TRBV2 with TRBJ1-1; 7 positions match TRBD1. Germline lookup yields CDR1 SNHLY and CDR2 FYNNEI. The CDR3 length is 14 residues. The V segment lost 5 bases and the J segment 0 bases; nucleotides outside the gene matches: 3. The CDR3 is CASSTTGLNTEAFF. CDR3 DNA sequence: TGTGCCAGCAGTACGACAGGGCTGAACACTGAAGCTTTCTTT.

The V and J genes are TRBV5-1 and TRBJ1-4; the D gene is possibly TRBD1 (6 bases). Per germline, CDR1 SGHRS and CDR2 YFSETQ. This CDR3 has 13 amino acids. V was shortened by 4 bases and J by 16 bases, with 20 bases between the two germline ends. The DNA of the CDR3 is TGCGCCAGCAGCACCGCGACGGACAGTCCTAGGTTTTTT. Translating it yields CASSTATDSPRFF.

This clone came up a few times. The genes are TRBV5-4 and TRBJ2-2; the match to TRBD2 covers 8 bases. The CDR3 is 16 residues long. Looked up from germline, CDR1 is SGHNT and CDR2 is YYREEE (reference sequence). V shed 0 bases and J 4 bases; nucleotides not matched to a gene: 5. The CDR3 loop reads CASSLGVAGTTGELFF. CDR3 nucleotide sequence: TGTGCCAGCAGCTTGGGGGTAGCGGGGACCACCGGGGAGCTGTTTTTT.